These T cell receptor beta chains were read from a single sample in a study of control samples from healthy donors and cancer patients. Repertoires were generated with immunoSEQ multiplex PCR, while TCRdb's copy carries only in-frame clones and drops some. Among about 220,000 clones listed, around 94% were seen once. The sample was blood. These receptors were taken from a man between 50 and 59 years old in good health. Both conserved end residues are part of each CDR3.

J	V	CDR3
TRBJ2-1	TRBV5-1	CASSWADRTYEQFF
TRBJ1-6	TRBV5-6	CASSLWDRGNNSPLHF
TRBJ2-1	TRBV11-2	CASSTGGEQFF
TRBJ1-6	TRBV7-5	CARSVERGAYNSPLHF
TRBJ2-2	TRBV2	CASSRGGELFF
TRBJ2-1	TRBV6-6	CASSSLEGTEQFF
TRBJ1-1	TRBV10-3	CAIRPRGTEAFF
TRBJ1-4	TRBV6-5	CASRIIVGEKLFF
TRBJ2-1	TRBV27	CASSFVAGNWDEQFF
TRBJ2-5	TRBV6-5	CASSREETQYF
TRBJ2-1	TRBV27	CASSFDDRDYNEQFF
TRBJ2-2	TRBV6-5	CASSRGALEGELFF
TRBJ1-1	TRBV6-6	CASKGDRSEAFF
TRBJ2-7	TRBV27	CASSLRESYEQYF
TRBJ1-1	TRBV10-1	CASTYFTRNTEAFF
TRBJ2-7	TRBV18	CASSHGQVGNSYEQYF
TRBJ1-1	TRBV6-5	CASRDRLNTEAFF
TRBJ1-5	TRBV28	CASSSTDPGQNQPQHF
TRBJ2-1	TRBV19	CASSTGLAGLQFF
TRBJ2-1	TRBV27	CASSLYGGSYNEQFF
TRBJ2-3	TRBV5-1	CASSYRLAGDTQYF
TRBJ1-4	TRBV2	CASSVTGAGEKLFF
TRBJ2-2	TRBV10-3	CAISESTGRRELFF
TRBJ2-5	TRBV18	CASSPREWETQYF
TRBJ2-7	TRBV5-1	CASSAILAGSSYEQYF
TRBJ2-5	TRBV7-2	CASSAGSLAETQYF
TRBJ1-1	TRBV6-5	CASRDRMNTEAFF
TRBJ1-2	TRBV3-1/TRBV3-2	CASSQEGSGIVGYTF
TRBJ2-7	TRBV5-6	CASSQPLGRSSYEQYF
TRBJ1-6	TRBV5-1	CACRTGDNSPLHF
TRBJ1-4	TRBV4-3	CASSQDRGEKLFF
TRBJ1-5	TRBV15	CATSVGVNQPQHF
TRBJ1-1	TRBV7-2	CASSLQAGTVTEAFF
TRBJ2-3	TRBV27	CASIEFRDRGKDTQYF
TRBJ2-3	TRBV20-1	CSGFRTDTQYF
TRBJ1-5	TRBV2	CASRDSYQPQHF
TRBJ2-3	TRBV21-1	CASSRRPRDTQYF
TRBJ2-7	TRBV6-5	CASRAEWDEQYF
TRBJ1-2	TRBV5-1	CASSFDIANYGYTF